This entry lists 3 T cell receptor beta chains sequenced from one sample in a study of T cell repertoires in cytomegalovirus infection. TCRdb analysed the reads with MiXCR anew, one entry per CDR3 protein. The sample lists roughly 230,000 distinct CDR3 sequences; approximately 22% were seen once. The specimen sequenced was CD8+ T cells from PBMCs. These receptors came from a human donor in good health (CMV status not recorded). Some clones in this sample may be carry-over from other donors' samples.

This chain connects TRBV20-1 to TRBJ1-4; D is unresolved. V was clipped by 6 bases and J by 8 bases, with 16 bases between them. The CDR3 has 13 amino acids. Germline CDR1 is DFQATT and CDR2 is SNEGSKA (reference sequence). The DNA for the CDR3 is TGCAGTGCCCCGGGCCGACGCCGGGAAAAACTGTTTTTT. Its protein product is CSAPGRRREKLFF.

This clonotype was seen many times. The CDR3 DNA reads TGTGCCAGCAGAAGTGAGTCAGAGCCTTATAATTCACCCCTCCACTTT. Translation: CASRSESEPYNSPLHF. The chain links TRBV6-1 to TRBJ1-6; D call uncertain. This CDR3 contains 16 residues. Trimming removed 6 bases from V and 4 bases from J, with 16 bases in between. CDR1 and CDR2 from the germline V gene are MNHNS and SASEGT.

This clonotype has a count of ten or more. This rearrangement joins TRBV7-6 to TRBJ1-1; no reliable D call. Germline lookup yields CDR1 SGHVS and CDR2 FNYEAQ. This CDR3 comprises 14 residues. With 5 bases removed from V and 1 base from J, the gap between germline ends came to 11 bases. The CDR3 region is CASSTRTGNTEAFF. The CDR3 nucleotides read TGTGCCAGCAGCACCCGGACGGGGAACACTGAAGCTTTCTTT.